This TCR beta chain derives from a study of cytotoxic CD8 clonotypes in ibrutinib-treated CLL. Study-wide results and caveats: An increase in clonality occurred at ibrutinib response, followed by a return toward baseline at progression.

Sequencing sought depths of 1 in 200,000 to 1 in 1 million T cells. Repertoires were generated with immunoSEQ multiplex PCR, while TCRdb's copy carries only in-frame clones and drops some. The sample includes over 250,000 clones, around 77% of them seen just once. Regarding this clone: Antigen unknown.

The sequencing here drew on PBMCs, taken at disease progression, from a patient treated with ibrutinib. This receptor was taken from a human donor with chronic lymphocytic leukemia.

The CDR3 DNA reads TGTGCCAGCAGCTTGTCAGGGGTAGGGCAGTTCTTC. Translation gives CASSLSGVGQFF. J is TRBJ2-1 and V is TRBV5-4; D possibly corresponds to TRBD1 (6 bases). Trimming removed 1 base at V and 12 bases at J, with 11 bases between. Germline CDR1 reads SGHNT; CDR2 reads YYREEE (reference sequence). There are 12 residues in the CDR3.